Only one count was recorded for the clone carrying this T cell receptor (beta chain). The record originates from a study of OX40 agonist ivuxolimab in advanced cancers. Study context: Cohort: approximately 79% men, mean age approximately 66, aged roughly 23 to 79.

Data came from immunoSEQ multiplex PCR; TCRdb stores just in-frame clones and leaves some out. The data contain 57,000 or so clones, around 85% of them singletons. The sequence was collected from an adult with an advanced solid tumor such as melanoma, head and neck, liver or kidney cancer. The sample was CD4+ or CD8+ T cells sorted from blood, taken in a trial of the OX40 agonist ivuxolimab.

CDR3 in amino acids: CASSQSQGPHEQYF. The CDR3 DNA sequence: TGCGCCAGCAGTCAATCGCAGGGACCCCACGAGCAGTACTTC. The chain carries TRBV23-1 and TRBJ2-7; D is perhaps TRBD1 or TRBD2 (5 bases each). TRBV23-1 is identified as an open reading frame with a role that is uncertain. This CDR3 is built from 14 residues. Trimming took off 0 bases at V and 5 bases at J, with 11 bases between the two ends.